What follows are 18 T cell receptor beta chains derived from one specimen sequenced in a study of cytomegalovirus exposure and HLA in healthy donors. The PCR contained 60 Vbeta and 13 Jbeta primers. Method: immunoSEQ multiplex PCR; TCRdb's copy keeps in-frame clones and lacks some. Of about 62,000 clones listed, under 80% were seen once; the top ten hold roughly 5.2%. The sequencing sample was made of PBMCs. These receptor sequences come from a woman aged 25-40 years in good health and CMV-seronegative.

In regard to this clone: Other DNA sequences in this specimen translate into the identical CDR3. CDR3 protein: CASSPGRQETQYF. The CDR3 region has the DNA TGTGCCAGCTCACCAGGCAGGCAAGAGACCCAGTACTTC. The V call is TRBV18, the J call TRBJ2-5; D is ambiguous. Germline V CDR1 and CDR2: KGHSH, LQKENI. The CDR3 contains 13 residues. V was cut by 2 bases and J by 2 bases, with 6 bases left in between. The whole variable domain, filled in from reference TRBV18 and TRBJ2-5, reads NAGVMQNPRHLVRRRGQEARLRCSPMKGHSHVYWYRQLPEEGLKFMVYLQKENIIDESGMPKERFSAEFPKEGPSILRIQQVVRGDSAAYFCASSPGRQETQYFGPGTRLLVL.

The genes are TRBV4-1 and TRBJ1-2, with D maybe TRBD1 (5 bases). CDR1 MGHRA and CDR2 YSYEKL come from the germline V gene. With 0 bases removed from V and 7 bases from J, the gap between germline ends came to 12 bases. The CDR3 extends over 14 amino acids. CDR3 nucleotide sequence: TGCGCCAGCAGCCAAGAGGGCGGGGCCCCTGGCTACACCTTC. Translation: CASSQEGGAPGYTF.

This rearrangement joins TRBV5-8 to TRBJ2-1; 9 nucleotides agree with TRBD2. Germline assignment: CDR1 SGHTS and CDR2 YDEGEE. The CDR3 spans 20 residues. V was pared by 4 bases and J by 7 bases, with 24 bases of the junction left unmatched. This CDR3 reads CASSAPARGVNSGRVNEQFF. For the CDR3, the DNA is TGTGCCAGCAGCGCCCCTGCCAGGGGGGTGAATAGCGGGAGAGTTAATGAGCAGTTCTTC.

This clone appeared once. The chain joins TRBV10-3 to TRBJ1-3; 7 nucleotides agree with TRBD1. The CDR3 extends over 15 amino acids. V shed 6 bases and J 3 bases; nucleotides not matched to a gene: 8. Germline V gene data show CDR1 as ENHRY and CDR2 as SYGVKD. The CDR3 DNA reads as TGTGCCATCAGCCAGTCGACAGGGAGTGGAAACACCATATATTTT. It codes for CAISQSTGSGNTIYF.

The V and J genes are TRBV19 and TRBJ2-7, with D hard to call. The CDR3 has 13 residues. CDR1 is LNHDA and CDR2 is SQIVND in the germline V gene (reference sequence). The V and J ends lost 5 bases and 5 bases respectively, with 13 bases between them. CDR3 nucleotide sequence: TGTGCCAGTAGTCCAGCTGCCGGAGACGAGCAGTACTTC. It translates to CASSPAAGDEQYF.

The sample holds a few counts of this clone. The CDR3 nucleotides read TGTGCCAGCAGCCCATCGAGCAGTCCGGGCCAAGAGACCCAGTACTTC. Amino acid sequence: CASSPSSSPGQETQYF. This chain uses TRBV7-2 with TRBJ2-5; D gene ambiguous. The CDR3 length is 16 residues. V was clipped by 5 bases and J by 1 base, with 17 bases between them. CDR1 is SGHTA, CDR2 FQGNSA, per germline.

The V call is TRBV19, the J call TRBJ2-3, with TRBD2 matching 10 bases. The CDR3 runs to 15 residues. Germline V gene data show CDR1 as LNHDA and CDR2 as SQIVND (reference sequence). V lost 4 bases, J lost 6 bases, and 7 bases stayed unmatched. CDR3 in DNA: TGTGCCAGTAGTACCCGGACTAGCGGTTGGGATACGCAGTATTTT. It is translated as CASSTRTSGWDTQYF.

This clone has a handful of counts. The rearrangement joins TRBV7-9 to TRBJ2-1; TRBD2 matches 9 bases. With V trimmed by 5 bases and J by 4 bases, 6 bases remained unmatched. Germline lookup yields CDR1 SEHNR and CDR2 FQNEAQ (reference sequence). The CDR3 length is 15 residues. CDR3 coding DNA: TGTGCCAGCAGCCATCTAGCGGGACTATACAATGAGCAGTTCTTC. The encoded protein is CASSHLAGLYNEQFF.

The chain employs TRBV7-9 and TRBJ1-1, with D possibly matching TRBD1 (6 bases). Trimming stripped 5 bases from V and 5 bases from J, with 21 bases between. This CDR3 has 16 residues. Per the germline V gene, CDR1 is SEHNR and CDR2 is FQNEAQ (reference sequence). This chain's CDR3 is CASSPPSGGAGTEAFF. The CDR3 DNA is TGTGCCAGCAGCCCACCTTCGGGGGGGGCCGGGACTGAAGCTTTCTTT.

This clone was observed a few times. The sample holds other DNA sequences that translate to the same CDR3. The J gene is TRBJ1-2, the V gene TRBV10-3; tentatively, D is TRBD1 (6 bases). Trimming left V 5 bases short and J 8 bases short, with 12 bases between. CDR1 and CDR2 from the germline V gene are ENHRY and SYGVKD. The CDR3 is made up of 12 amino acids. CDR3 sequence: CAISTGSRGYTF. CDR3 bases: TGTGCCATCAGTACAGGGAGTAGAGGCTACACCTTC.

The chain has TRBV6-5 and TRBJ1-3; D is ambiguous. The CDR3 loop spans 15 amino acids. CDR1 MNHEY and CDR2 SVGAGI come from the germline V gene. V gave up 5 bases and J gave up 5 bases, with 16 bases separating them. The CDR3 loop is CASSGVSGRRNTIYF. The CDR3 DNA sequence: TGTGCCAGCAGTGGGGTTTCTGGGAGAAGAAACACCATATATTTT.

This rearrangement joins TRBV7-9 to TRBJ1-1; 8 bases align to TRBD1. The CDR3 spans 13 residues. Trimming cost V 8 bases and J 1 base; bases outside gene matches: 3. CDR1 and CDR2 (germline): SEHNR, FQNEAQ (reference sequence). The CDR3 region has the DNA TGTGCCAGCCCGACAGGGGAGAACACTGAAGCTTTCTTT. Amino acid sequence: CASPTGENTEAFF.

This clone has only a few counts. The chain is built from TRBV28 and TRBJ1-4; 10 positions agree with TRBD1. V was clipped by 6 bases and J by 5 bases; unmatched bases: 9. The length of the CDR3 is 16 residues. Germline CDR1 is MDHEN and CDR2 is SYDVKM. The CDR3 region has the DNA TGTGCCAGCAGCTCATGGGACAGGGGCCAAAATGAAAAACTGTTTTTT. It translates to CASSSWDRGQNEKLFF.

The rearrangement links TRBV2 to TRBJ1-4; 9 nucleotides align to TRBD1. CDR1 is SNHLY and CDR2 is FYNNEI in the germline V gene. With 3 bases clipped from V and 8 bases from J, the junction kept 7 bases outside the gene matches. This CDR3 is built from 15 residues. CDR3 sequence (DNA): TGTGCCAGCAGTGAGGTCGACAGGGGGACGGAAAAACTGTTTTTT. It is translated as CASSEVDRGTEKLFF.

There are a few counts of this clone. This sequence joins TRBV7-9 and TRBJ1-1; D is uncertain. The CDR3 has 14 amino acids. Germline CDR1 reads SEHNR; CDR2 reads FQNEAQ (reference sequence). Between the trimmed V and J ends, which lost 4 bases and 3 bases, there was a span of 12 bases. CDR3 in amino acids: CASSWGSGYTEAFF. The CDR3 DNA follows: TGTGCCAGCAGCTGGGGATCGGGGTACACTGAAGCTTTCTTT.

The J gene is TRBJ2-1, the V gene TRBV5-1, with 9 bases lining up with TRBD1. The CDR3 extends over 15 amino acids. Trimming took 0 bases from V and 3 from J; bases not matched to a gene: 1. CDR1 is SGHRS and CDR2 is YFSETQ in the germline V gene. CDR3 bases: TGCGCCAGCAGCTTGGGACAGGGGGGCTACAATGAGCAGTTCTTC. Its translation is CASSLGQGGYNEQFF.

V gene TRBV19 combines with J gene TRBJ1-2; 7 positions agree with TRBD1. Germline lookup yields CDR1 LNHDA and CDR2 SQIVND (reference sequence). V shed 6 bases, J shed 8 bases, and the junction held 12 bases outside the gene matches. CDR3 length: 14 residues. Here the CDR3 reads CASSRTTGQRGYTF. Written as DNA, the CDR3 is TGTGCCAGTAGCCGCACGACAGGGCAGAGAGGCTACACCTTC.

The gene calls are TRBV6-4 and TRBJ2-3, with D possibly matching TRBD1 (5 bases). Trimming removed 6 bases at V and 1 base at J, with 8 bases between. Germline lookup yields CDR1 MRHNA and CDR2 SNTAGT. The CDR3 covers 13 residues. The DNA of the CDR3 is TGTGCCAGCAGCTCGACAGGCACAGATACGCAGTATTTT. Translation: CASSSTGTDTQYF.